The source of this T cell receptor (beta chain) is a study of cytomegalovirus exposure and HLA in healthy donors. CDR1 and CDR2 (germline): SGHRS, YFSETQ. Trimming took 2 bases from V and 7 from J; bases not matched to a gene: 5. CDR3 length: 14 amino acids. Amplification used 60 Vbeta primers and 13 Jbeta primers. The data were produced by immunoSEQ multiplex PCR, yet TCRdb's version contains in-frame clones alone and is incomplete. There are about 140,000 clones in the sample; 61% occur only once, and about 1.8% lies in the top ten. Remarks on this clone: Its target is not known.

General study results and limits: Later findings reportedly placed an Asian-associated ancestry cluster below the approximately 630-donor mean for N-insertions. In all likelihood, a cluster of highly shared sequence variants was a sequencing artifact.

This clonotype was obtained from a male donor in good health and CMV-seronegative. The chain links TRBV5-1 to TRBJ2-1; the match to TRBD2 covers 8 bases. The sequencing sample was made of PBMCs. The DNA of the CDR3 is TGCGCCAGCAGCTTTCTAGCGGGTGCAAATGAGCAGTTCTTC. Protein: CASSFLAGANEQFF.